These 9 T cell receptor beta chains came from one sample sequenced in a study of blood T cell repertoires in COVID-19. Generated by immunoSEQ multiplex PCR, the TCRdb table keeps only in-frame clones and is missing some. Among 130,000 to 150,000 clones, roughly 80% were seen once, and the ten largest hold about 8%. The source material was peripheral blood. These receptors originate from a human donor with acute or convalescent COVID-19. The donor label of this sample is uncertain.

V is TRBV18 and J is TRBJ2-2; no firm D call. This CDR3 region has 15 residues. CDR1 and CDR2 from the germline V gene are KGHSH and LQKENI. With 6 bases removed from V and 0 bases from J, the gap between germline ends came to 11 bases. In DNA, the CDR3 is TGTGCCAGCTCTCTACGACGGGCGAACACCGGGGAGCTGTTTTTT. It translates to CASSLRRANTGELFF.

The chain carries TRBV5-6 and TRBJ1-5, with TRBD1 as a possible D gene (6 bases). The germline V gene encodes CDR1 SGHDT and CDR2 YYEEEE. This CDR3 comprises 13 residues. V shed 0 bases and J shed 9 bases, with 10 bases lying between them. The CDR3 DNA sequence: TGTGCCAGCAGCTTGGAGGGGGTTAGGCCCCAGCATTTT. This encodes CASSLEGVRPQHF.

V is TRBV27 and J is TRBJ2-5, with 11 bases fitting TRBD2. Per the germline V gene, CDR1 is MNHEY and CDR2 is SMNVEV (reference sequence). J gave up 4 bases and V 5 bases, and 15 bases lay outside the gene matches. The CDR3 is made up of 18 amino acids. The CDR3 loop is CASSPLSSGGSLRETQYF. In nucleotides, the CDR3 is TGTGCCAGCAGTCCCCTATCTAGCGGGGGGTCGCTAAGAGAGACCCAGTACTTC.

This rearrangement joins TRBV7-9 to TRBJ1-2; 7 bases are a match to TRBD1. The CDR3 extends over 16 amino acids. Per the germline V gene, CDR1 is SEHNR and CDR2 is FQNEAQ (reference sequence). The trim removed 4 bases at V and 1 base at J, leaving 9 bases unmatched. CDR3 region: CASSSGQPLFNYGYTF. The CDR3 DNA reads TGTGCCAGCAGCTCGGGACAGCCCCTATTTAACTATGGCTACACCTTC.

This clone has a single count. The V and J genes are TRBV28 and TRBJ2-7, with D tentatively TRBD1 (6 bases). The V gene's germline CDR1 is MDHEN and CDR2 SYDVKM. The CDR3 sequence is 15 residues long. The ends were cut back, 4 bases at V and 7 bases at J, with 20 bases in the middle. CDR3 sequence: CASSSFAEQGREQYV. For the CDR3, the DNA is TGTGCCAGCAGTTCATTTGCCGAACAGGGCAGAGAGCAGTACGTC.

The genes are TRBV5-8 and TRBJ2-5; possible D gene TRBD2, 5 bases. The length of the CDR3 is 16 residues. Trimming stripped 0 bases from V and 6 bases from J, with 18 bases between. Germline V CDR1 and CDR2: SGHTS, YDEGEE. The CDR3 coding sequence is TGTGCCAGCAGCTTGGGAGGCGGCGGCCCGGGAAAGACCCAGTACTTC. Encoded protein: CASSLGGGGPGKTQYF.

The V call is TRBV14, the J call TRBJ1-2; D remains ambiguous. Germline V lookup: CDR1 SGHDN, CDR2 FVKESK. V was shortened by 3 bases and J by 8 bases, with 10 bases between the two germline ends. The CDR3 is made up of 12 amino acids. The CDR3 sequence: CASSHLAGGYTF. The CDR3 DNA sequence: TGTGCCAGCAGCCACCTCGCGGGCGGCTACACCTTC. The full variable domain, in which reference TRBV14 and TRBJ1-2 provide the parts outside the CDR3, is EAGVTQFPSHSVIEKGQTVTLRCDPISGHDNLYWYRRVMGKEIKFLLHFVKESKQDESGMPNNRFLAERTGGTYSTLKVQPAELEDSGVYFCASSHLAGGYTFGSGTRLTVV.

The CDR3 reads CASSPTRGNGYTF. In nucleotides, the CDR3 is TGTGCCAGCTCTCCCACACGGGGGAACGGCTACACCTTC. This chain links TRBV18 with TRBJ1-2; D is possibly TRBD1 (5 bases). The CDR3 has 13 amino acids. Germline CDR1 is KGHSH and CDR2 is LQKENI. The V end was cut by 6 bases, the J end by 8 bases, with 16 bases between.

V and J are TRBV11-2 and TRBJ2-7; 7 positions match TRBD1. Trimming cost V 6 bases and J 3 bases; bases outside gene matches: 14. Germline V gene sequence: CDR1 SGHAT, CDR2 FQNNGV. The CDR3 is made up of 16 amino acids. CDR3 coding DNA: TGTGCCAGCAGTCTCTCGGGACAGCCACTAATCTACGAGCAGTACGTC. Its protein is CASSLSGQPLIYEQYV.